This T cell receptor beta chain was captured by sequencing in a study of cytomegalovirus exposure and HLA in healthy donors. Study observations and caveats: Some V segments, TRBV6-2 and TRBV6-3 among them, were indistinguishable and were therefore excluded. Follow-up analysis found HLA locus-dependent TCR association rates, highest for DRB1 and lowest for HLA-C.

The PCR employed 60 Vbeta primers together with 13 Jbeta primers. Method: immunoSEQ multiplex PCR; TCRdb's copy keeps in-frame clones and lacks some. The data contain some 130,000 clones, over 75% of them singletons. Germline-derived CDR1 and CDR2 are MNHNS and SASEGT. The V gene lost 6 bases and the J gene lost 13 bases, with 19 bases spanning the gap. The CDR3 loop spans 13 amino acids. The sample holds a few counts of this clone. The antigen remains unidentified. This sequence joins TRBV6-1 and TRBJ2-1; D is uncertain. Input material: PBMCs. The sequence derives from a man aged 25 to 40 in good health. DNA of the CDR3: TGTGCCAGCAGCCCACCGGGTCGTAGAAACCAGTTCTTC. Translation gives CASSPPGRRNQFF.